The rows below give T cell receptor beta chains drawn from one sample of a study of T-cell reconstitution after alpha-beta-depleted transplantation in children. TCRdb passed the PCR reads through MiXCR, listing each CDR3 protein once. The sample holds around 680,000 distinct CDR3 sequences, roughly 17% seen once. This specimen consisted of PBMCs from the stem cell graft donor, obtained from the stem cell graft. Receptor source: a human donor who donated a stem cell graft to a child with acute myeloid leukemia. The CDR3 runs from the conserved cysteine through the conserved F or W. D genes are given only for firm matches. Clone size is given for some rows only: seen once, a few or many times, or a class if the clone is expanded.

V gene	J gene	D gene	clone size	CDR3 DNA	CDR3 protein
TRBV5-1	TRBJ1-1	TRBD1	.	TGCGCCAGCAGCGGACTACCATCAGGGGGCATCACTGAAGCTTTCTTT	CASSGLPSGGITEAFF
TRBV7-6	TRBJ2-2	.	once	TGTGCCAGCAGCCGAGACAATACAGTTTGGGAGCTGTTTTTT	CASSRDNTVWELFF
TRBV29-1	TRBJ2-1	.	few	TGCAGCGTTACCGTTCAAGGGGGGTACAATGAGCAGTTCTTC	CSVTVQGGYNEQFF
TRBV7-2	TRBJ2-2	.	.	TGTGCCAGCAGCTTAGAAGCGGTTAAAACCCGGGAGCTGTTTTTT	CASSLEAVKTRELFF
TRBV20-1	TRBJ2-5	TRBD2	many	TGCAGTGCTAGAACCCCGACTAGCGGGGGCCCCGGGGAGACCCAGTACTTC	CSARTPTSGGPGETQYF
TRBV7-2	TRBJ1-1	.	.	TGTGCCAGCAGCTTAGCGAAGGCTATTAACACTGAAGCTTTCTTT	CASSLAKAINTEAFF
TRBV6-1	TRBJ1-2	.	many	TGTGCCAGCAGTACATCCGCCCTCTATGGCTACACCTTC	CASSTSALYGYTF
TRBV20-1	TRBJ2-2	TRBD2	few	TGCAGTGCCGCGAGCGGGGGGGACACCGGGGAGCTGTTTTTT	CSAASGGDTGELFF
TRBV5-1	TRBJ2-3	.	many	TGCGCCAGCAGGGATAGTGCTCGGACAGATACGCAGTATTTT	CASRDSARTDTQYF
TRBV12-3/TRBV12-4	TRBJ2-3	.	.	TGTGCCAGCAGTAGGAGGACAGACCCTAGCACAGATACGCAGTATTTT	CASSRRTDPSTDTQYF
TRBV29-1	TRBJ2-5	.	many	TGCAGCCCCCGGGGGTCTAGGGAGACCCAGTACTTC	CSPRGSRETQYF
TRBV7-8	TRBJ1-5	.	few	TGTGCCAGCAGCCCTAGAGATAAGGGCGATAGCAATCAGCCCCAGCATTTT	CASSPRDKGDSNQPQHF
TRBV27	TRBJ2-2	.	few	TGTGCCAGCAGTCGCTTCCAGGAAACCGGGGAGCTGTTTTTT	CASSRFQETGELFF
TRBV7-2	TRBJ2-2	.	many	TGTGCCAGCAGCTTAGATGGGGAGACCGGGGAGCTGTTTTTT	CASSLDGETGELFF
TRBV12-3/TRBV12-4	TRBJ1-6	.	.	TGTGCCAGCACTCCGAGCAGCTCCTATAATTCACCCCTCCACTTT	CASTPSSSYNSPLHF
TRBV15	TRBJ1-1	.	many	TGTGCCACCAGCAGAGAGTACTACAGGGATGACACTGAAGCTTTCTTT	CATSREYYRDDTEAFF
TRBV7-9	TRBJ2-1	TRBD1	few	TGTGCCAGCCGACAGGGAAATATCTACAATGAGCAGTTCTTC	CASRQGNIYNEQFF
TRBV12-3/TRBV12-4	TRBJ2-5	.	few	TGTGCCAGCAGGGCAGGACGCGGAAGGGTGGAGCAGTACTTC	CASRAGRGRVEQYF
TRBV4-3	TRBJ2-7	.	.	TGCGCCAGCAGCCAAGGGTTTGGAGGGAGCGAGCAGTACTTC	CASSQGFGGSEQYF
TRBV7-2	TRBJ1-6	.	.	TGTGCCAGCAGCTTAGCATCGGGGGAGTATTCACCCCTCCACTTT	CASSLASGEYSPLHF
TRBV12-3/TRBV12-4	TRBJ2-2	.	.	TGTGCCAGCAGCTCCTTAGGGAGAGGGGAGCTGTTTTTT	CASSSLGRGELFF
TRBV13	TRBJ2-2	.	.	TGTGCCAGCAGCTTAGCCCCCCAGCTAAACACCGGGGAGCTGTTTTTT	CASSLAPQLNTGELFF
TRBV4-3	TRBJ2-7	TRBD2	many	TGCGCCAGCGCGGTTAGCGGGGTCGGTGGTGGCGACGAGCAGTACTTC	CASAVSGVGGGDEQYF
TRBV20-1	TRBJ1-4	.	many	TGCAGTGCTAGAGATCTGAGGTCAACTAATGAAAAACTGTTTTTT	CSARDLRSTNEKLFF
TRBV12-3/TRBV12-4	TRBJ1-6	.	.	TGTGCCAGCAGTTTAGGGGGGCAAGGGTCACCCCTCCACTTT	CASSLGGQGSPLHF
TRBV6-5	TRBJ2-5	.	many	TGTGCCAGCAGTTACGGTTGGGCAGGATCCGGTCCGGGGGCCCAGTACTTC	CASSYGWAGSGPGAQYF
TRBV18	TRBJ2-3	.	few	TGTGCCAGCTCACCTCCTGAAGGGGGTCCAGATACGCAGTATTTT	CASSPPEGGPDTQYF
TRBV20-1	TRBJ2-5	.	.	TGCAGTACCCTTTTAGGTGGGGGGGCCGGGGAGACCCAGTACTTC	CSTLLGGGAGETQYF
TRBV20-1	TRBJ2-3	.	many	TGCAGTGCTTCCAACCAGCGGGCCGGTACGCAGTATTTT	CSASNQRAGTQYF
TRBV7-2	TRBJ2-3	TRBD2	.	TGTGCCAGCAGCCCTGGGACTAGCGGGGGTTACGCAGATACGCAGTATTTT	CASSPGTSGGYADTQYF
TRBV7-9	TRBJ1-1	.	.	TGTGCCAGCGGGGGAGAAGCTTTCTTT	CASGGEAFF
TRBV7-9	TRBJ2-5	.	.	TGTGCCAGCAGCGTAGTTACGGAGACCCAGTACTTC	CASSVVTETQYF
TRBV7-9	TRBJ1-4	.	.	TGTGCCAGCAGCGGGGGTTCAACTAATGAAAAACTGTTTTTT	CASSGGSTNEKLFF
TRBV29-1	TRBJ2-7	.	many	TGCAGCGTCGGACGGTACTACGAGCAGTACTTC	CSVGRYYEQYF
TRBV2	TRBJ1-5	.	.	TGTGCCAGCGGACGGACGGTAAATCAGCCCCAGCATTTT	CASGRTVNQPQHF
TRBV12-3/TRBV12-4	TRBJ1-4	.	few	TGTGCCAGCAGCCCAATCGGGACTTGGAGGGAAAAACTGTTTTTT	CASSPIGTWREKLFF
TRBV12-3/TRBV12-4	TRBJ2-3	TRBD2	.	TGTGCCAGCAGTCGTGGACTAGCGGGCCGCACAGATACGCAGTATTTT	CASSRGLAGRTDTQYF
TRBV5-1	TRBJ1-1	.	many	TGCGCCAGCAGATTCGATCGGGAAGCTTTCTTT	CASRFDREAFF
TRBV12-3/TRBV12-4	TRBJ2-7	.	many	TGTGCCAGCAGTCGGGCCAGGGACGCCGAGCAGTACTTC	CASSRARDAEQYF
TRBV5-1	TRBJ2-3	.	few	TGCGCCAGCAGCTTGGGGGGTCAGACGCTGCGCACAGATACGCAGTATTTT	CASSLGGQTLRTDTQYF
TRBV20-1	TRBJ1-1	TRBD1	few	TGCAGTGCTGGGAGACCCGGGACAGGGACCACTGAAGCTTTCTTT	CSAGRPGTGTTEAFF
TRBV24-1	TRBJ2-6	.	many	TGTGCCACCAGTGGCGGAAGGGACTCTGGGGCCAACGTCCTGACTTTC	CATSGGRDSGANVLTF
TRBV5-1	TRBJ2-1	.	.	TGCGCCAGCAGCTTGGAGGCGGCCAAGAGCTCCTACAATGAGCATTTCTTC	CASSLEAAKSSYNEHFF
TRBV7-8	TRBJ1-5	TRBD1	many	TGTGCCAGCAGCGCGGGACAGCCGCCCCAGCATTTT	CASSAGQPPQHF
TRBV4-2	TRBJ1-1	.	.	TGTGCCAGCAGCCAAGATCTAATACCACCGCGGGAAGCTTTCTTT	CASSQDLIPPREAFF
TRBV20-1	TRBJ1-1	TRBD1	.	TGCAGTGCTAGGGGACAGGGACCGAACACTGAAGCTTTCTTT	CSARGQGPNTEAFF
TRBV6-5	TRBJ2-3	.	many	TGTGCCAGCAGTTACTCGACGGGTTCGGGCACAGATACGCAGTATTTT	CASSYSTGSGTDTQYF
TRBV24-1	TRBJ2-1	.	few	TGTGCCACCAGTGATCCTGACTATGCCTCCTACAATGAGCAGTTCTTC	CATSDPDYASYNEQFF